This T cell receptor (beta chain) comes out of a study of control samples from healthy donors and cancer patients. This CDR3 contains 15 residues. CDR1 and CDR2 from the germline V gene are ENHRY and SYGVKD. V shed 6 bases, J shed 6 bases, and the junction held 9 bases outside the gene matches. Clones were read by immunoSEQ multiplex PCR, and TCRdb kept only the in-frame ones, dropping some. The sample records roughly 86,000 clones, 85% to 95% being singletons. This clonotype originated in a woman younger than 45 in good health. This chain uses TRBV10-3 with TRBJ2-7; 12 bases are a match to TRBD1. The sequencing input was blood. The CDR3 spells CAIRDPGTGGGEQYF. The DNA of the CDR3 is TGTGCCATCAGAGACCCCGGGACAGGGGGCGGCGAGCAGTACTTC.